These 23 T cell receptor beta chains came from one sample sequenced in a study of cytomegalovirus exposure and HLA in healthy donors. The PCR contained 60 Vbeta and 13 Jbeta primers. Some clones are missing from TCRdb's copy, which holds only in-frame ones; the method was immunoSEQ multiplex PCR. Among about 120,000 clones listed, roughly 82% were seen once. Sequencing was done on a sample of PBMCs. Receptor source: a male donor in good health and CMV-seropositive.

This clone showed up just once. This chain connects TRBV27 to TRBJ1-2; 7 positions match TRBD1. This CDR3 has 14 residues. Per the germline V gene, CDR1 is MNHEY and CDR2 is SMNVEV (reference sequence). V dropped 1 base and J dropped 6; count of bases not matched to a gene: 5. The CDR3 DNA follows: TGTGCCAGCAGTTTATTGGGACAGCCCGATGGCTACACCTTC. Protein sequence: CASSLLGQPDGYTF.

J is TRBJ1-4 and V is TRBV7-9; D may be TRBD1 (6 bases). This CDR3 contains 14 residues. V was cut by 5 bases and J by 8 bases, with 15 bases left in between. CDR1 and CDR2 from the germline V gene are SEHNR and FQNEAQ (reference sequence). For the CDR3, the DNA is TGTGCCAGCAGCCTACAGGGAGTTAGGGAAAAACTGTTTTTT. This gives the protein CASSLQGVREKLFF. The full variable domain, its missing parts supplied by reference TRBV7-9 and TRBJ1-4, is DTGVSQNPRHKITKRGQNVTFRCDPISEHNRLYWYRQTLGQGPEFLTYFQNEAQLEKSRLLSDRFSAERPKGSFSTLEIQRTEQGDSAMYLCASSLQGVREKLFFGSGTQLSVL.

The gene calls are TRBV28 and TRBJ2-7; TRBD2 matches 12 bases. V dropped 3 bases and J dropped 2; count of bases not matched to a gene: 8. This CDR3 has 17 residues. Germline assignment: CDR1 MDHEN and CDR2 SYDVKM. Written as DNA, the CDR3 is TGTGCCAGCAGTTTCCCTAGCGGGAGGGATACTACCTACGAGCAGTACTTC. Its translation is CASSFPSGRDTTYEQYF.

The CDR3 loop reads CASSLSLTLSTDTQYF. The DNA of the CDR3 is TGTGCCAGCAGTTTATCCCTGACTCTTAGCACAGATACGCAGTATTTT. This chain connects TRBV27 to TRBJ2-3; D gene ambiguous. The CDR3 has 16 amino acids. The V gene lost 0 bases and the J gene lost 0 bases, with 10 bases spanning the gap. Looked up from germline, CDR1 is MNHEY and CDR2 is SMNVEV (reference sequence).

The chain uses TRBV7-2 and TRBJ1-1; D may be TRBD1 (6 bases). Germline values: CDR1 SGHTA, CDR2 FQGNSA. V was cut by 5 bases and J by 5 bases, with 12 bases left in between. The length of the CDR3 is 13 residues. The CDR3 is CASSIGGGTEAFF. CDR3 DNA sequence: TGTGCCAGCAGCATAGGGGGAGGAACTGAAGCTTTCTTT.

This chain joins TRBV28 and TRBJ2-7; 7 bases agree with TRBD1. Losses at the gene ends were 3 bases for V and 5 bases for J; bases not matched to a gene: 7. This CDR3 comprises 14 residues. Germline V gene lookup returns CDR1 MDHEN and CDR2 SYDVKM. The CDR3 bases are TGTGCCAGCAGTTTTTATCAGGGGGTGAACGAGCAGTACTTC. This encodes CASSFYQGVNEQYF.

In the case of this clone: An end of the junction does not agree with germline; a read error may underlie this. The gene calls are TRBV28 and TRBJ1-3; 10 bases line up with TRBD1. CDR1 is MDHEN, CDR2 SYDVKM, per germline. The CDR3 covers 17 residues. CDR3 DNA: TGTGCCAGCACTTTAGGGGGACAGGGGTCCTCTGGAAACACCATATATTTT. It is translated as CASTLGGQGSSGNTIYF.

This sequence joins TRBV5-1 and TRBJ1-6, with 7 bases identical to TRBD1. The CDR3 has 13 amino acids. The trim removed 8 bases at V and 6 bases at J, leaving 5 bases unmatched. Germline CDR1 and CDR2: SGHRS and YFSETQ. CDR3 nucleotides: TGCGCCAGTGGGGGACAGAGTAATTCACCCCTCCACTTT. Residues: CASGGQSNSPLHF.

By share, this clone counts as medium-sized. This sequence joins TRBV28 and TRBJ2-1; D not resolved. V lost 5 bases to trimming and J lost 4 bases, with 18 bases between them. Per the germline V gene, CDR1 is MDHEN and CDR2 is SYDVKM. The CDR3 covers 16 residues. The CDR3 region is CASSPPRRDLYNEQFF. CDR3 DNA: TGTGCCAGCAGTCCGCCCCGGAGAGACCTATACAATGAGCAGTTCTTC.

The rearrangement joins TRBV6-1 to TRBJ1-2; D perhaps matches TRBD1 (5 bases). CDR3 length: 13 amino acids. Germline values: CDR1 MNHNS, CDR2 SASEGT. The V end lost 4 bases, the J end lost 6 bases, and 12 bases lay between the germline ends. In DNA form, the CDR3 reads TGTGCCAGCAGTGTAGGCAGGGATGATGGCTACACCTTC. This encodes CASSVGRDDGYTF.

The CDR3 coding sequence is TGTGCCAGCAGTTTATACGGGATCCCCTACGAGCAGTACTTC. Residues: CASSLYGIPYEQYF. V is TRBV27 and J is TRBJ2-5; D may be TRBD2 (5 bases). The assigned J gene may be wrong: the sequence end matches TRBJ2-7 better. Germline V gene lookup returns CDR1 MNHEY and CDR2 SMNVEV (reference sequence). This CDR3 region has 14 residues.

The chain is built from TRBV28 and TRBJ1-5, with D perhaps matching TRBD1 (5 bases). Trimming cost V 3 bases and J 11 bases, with 8 bases left between them. CDR3 length: 11 residues. Germline lookup yields CDR1 MDHEN and CDR2 SYDVKM. CDR3 protein: CASSLLGAQHF. As DNA, the CDR3 is TGTGCCAGCAGTTTGCTAGGGGCCCAGCATTTT. Together with reference TRBV28 and TRBJ1-5, the CDR3 gives the full variable domain: DVKVTQSSRYLVKRTGEKVFLECVQDMDHENMFWYRQDPGLGLRLIYFSYDVKMKEKGDIPEGYSVSREKKERFSLILESASTNQTSMYLCASSLLGAQHFGDGTRLSIL.

V and J are TRBV5-6 and TRBJ1-6; 8 positions agree with TRBD1. Germline V lookup: CDR1 SGHDT, CDR2 YYEEEE. This CDR3 is 14 amino acids long. Unmatched junction bases numbered 3, after V lost 2 bases and J lost 8 bases. The CDR3 nucleotides are TGTGCCAGCAGCTTTCCAGGGGGCGATTCACCCCTCCACTTT. Residues: CASSFPGGDSPLHF.

The chain employs TRBV2 and TRBJ2-7; D is perhaps TRBD1 (5 bases). V lost 6 bases, J lost 0 bases, and 15 bases lay in between. The CDR3 has 15 residues. The germline CDR1 and CDR2 sequences are SNHLY and FYNNEI. CDR3 coding DNA: TGTGCCAGCAGCGCCGCTGACAGTCGCTCCTACGAGCAGTACTTC. This translates into CASSAADSRSYEQYF.

The gene calls are TRBV6-5 and TRBJ2-7, with 7 bases identical to TRBD2. The trim removed 7 bases at V and 2 bases at J, leaving 5 bases unmatched. CDR1 MNHEY and CDR2 SVGAGI come from the germline V gene. The CDR3 spans 13 residues. The CDR3 nucleotides read TGTGCCAGCACCCGAGCGGGGACCTACGAGCAGTACTTC. Residues: CASTRAGTYEQYF.

The gene calls are TRBV5-4 and TRBJ2-1; weak D call: TRBD2 (5 bases). The CDR3 consists of 16 residues. CDR1 is SGHNT and CDR2 is YYREEE in the germline V gene (reference sequence). V lost 0 bases and J 0 bases, leaving 10 bases between the germline ends. CDR3: CASSLDAGLSYNEQFF. Here the CDR3 DNA reads TGTGCCAGCAGCTTGGATGCGGGCCTCTCCTACAATGAGCAGTTCTTC.

This clone has just a few counts. The chain recombines TRBV5-1 with TRBJ2-2; tentative D call: TRBD1 (5 bases). CDR1 and CDR2 from the germline V gene are SGHRS and YFSETQ. V lost 0 bases and J lost 2, with 8 bases in between. The CDR3 has 15 amino acids. The CDR3 here is CASSLAQGNTGELFF. In DNA, the CDR3 is TGCGCCAGCAGCTTGGCCCAGGGAAACACCGGGGAGCTGTTTTTT.

This clone was observed a few times. The chain joins TRBV13 to TRBJ2-7, with 8 bases identical to TRBD2. The CDR3 extends over 15 amino acids. Germline V CDR1 and CDR2: PRHDT, FYEKMQ (reference sequence). The V gene end was trimmed by 5 bases and the J gene end by 2 bases; junction bases not matched to a gene: 8. CDR3 sequence: CASSLNSGTTYEQYF. Here the CDR3 DNA reads TGTGCCAGCAGCCTGAATAGCGGGACGACCTACGAGCAGTACTTC. Full variable domain (missing parts from reference TRBV13 and TRBJ2-7): AAGVIQSPRHLIKEKRETATLKCYPIPRHDTVYWYQQGPGQDPQFLISFYEKMQSDKGSIPDRFSAQQFSDYHSELNMSSLELGDSALYFCASSLNSGTTYEQYFGPGTRLTVT.

In its sample, this clone was seen a few times. The CDR3: CASNAPGGAHYGYTF. The CDR3 nucleotides are TGCGCCAGCAATGCGCCAGGGGGCGCACACTATGGCTACACCTTC. The V and J genes are TRBV10-1 and TRBJ1-2, with 8 bases lining up with TRBD1. The trim removed 7 bases at V and 3 bases at J, leaving 10 bases unmatched. CDR1 is WNHNN, CDR2 SYGVQD, per germline (reference sequence). This CDR3 comprises 15 residues.

This clone has just one count. V gene TRBV7-8 combines with J gene TRBJ2-7, with D possibly TRBD2 on 5 matching bases. CDR3 length: 14 residues. In germline, CDR1 is SGHVS, CDR2 FQNEAQ. V lost 7 bases and J 4 bases, leaving 17 bases between the germline ends. CDR3 DNA sequence: TGTGCCAGCATCGGTGCAAGTTGGGAGTACGAGCAGTACTTC. Its protein product is CASIGASWEYEQYF.

The chain uses TRBV5-4 and TRBJ1-3; 9 positions match TRBD1. CDR3 size: 16 residues. Germline lookup yields CDR1 SGHNT and CDR2 YYREEE (reference sequence). V lost 4 bases, J lost 4 bases, and 9 bases stayed unmatched. The CDR3 region is CASSRPGTGFGNTIYF. The CDR3 DNA reads TGTGCCAGCAGCCGTCCCGGGACAGGGTTCGGAAACACCATATATTTT.

This sequence joins TRBV9 and TRBJ2-5; 14 bases match TRBD2. The V gene end was trimmed by 4 bases and the J gene end by 5 bases; junction bases not matched to a gene: 4. Germline CDR1 reads SGDLS; CDR2 reads YYNGEE. The CDR3 consists of 15 residues. The CDR3 loop reads CASSRGLAGVETQYF. Here the CDR3 DNA reads TGTGCCAGCAGCCGGGGACTAGCGGGAGTCGAGACCCAGTACTTC.

This clone was counted only a few times. V usage is TRBV2 and J usage is TRBJ1-1, with D perhaps matching TRBD1 (5 bases). CDR1 is SNHLY and CDR2 is FYNNEI in the germline V gene. Deletions cut 7 bases from V and 0 bases from J, with 12 bases between. The CDR3 length is 14 residues. The CDR3 sequence: CASTNGGMNTEAFF. CDR3 nucleotide sequence: TGTGCCAGCACCAACGGGGGAATGAACACTGAAGCTTTCTTT.